The 28 T cell receptor beta chains presented below share a single source sample, sequenced in a study of tumor-infiltrating lymphocytes in primary liver carcinoma. With around 490 ng total RNA as template and a constant-region primer, TCR beta cDNA was made. Libraries for TCR beta were built through three nested multiplex PCR rounds, which together made up a slightly modified ARM-PCR procedure. Both of the initial two PCR rounds ran for roughly 11 cycles and employed TRBV1-TRBV30 forward primers alongside a C-beta reverse primer. Using its own MiXCR run on the multiplex PCR reads, TCRdb lists one record per CDR3 protein. The sample lists around 330,000 distinct CDR3 sequences; 55% to 65% were seen once. The researchers obtained blood RNA from unsorted whole blood and also extracted germline DNA. Material for sequencing was peripheral blood. These receptors were obtained from a middle-aged man with primary liver carcinoma and hepatitis B virus infection.

On this clonotype: A much larger clone lies a single base off, so this may be a read error. This chain connects TRBV6-6 to TRBJ2-2; possible D gene TRBD2, 6 bases. CDR1 and CDR2 from the germline V gene are MNHNY and SVGAGI (reference sequence). The CDR3 has 13 residues. In DNA, the CDR3 is TGTGCCAGCAGTTTCAGGGTTACCGGGGGGCTGTTTTTT. Translated, it gives CASSFRVTGGLFF.

As for this clonotype: One junction end disagrees with the germline gene, perhaps due to a read error. The rearrangement joins TRBV6-5 to TRBJ2-7, with TRBD1 matching 11 bases. The CDR3 is 16 amino acids. The V gene's germline CDR1 is MNHEY and CDR2 SVGAGI. In nucleotides, the CDR3 is TGTGCCATCAGTTACTCAGGGACAGGGGGGTCCTACGAGCAGTACTTC. Its translation: CAISYSGTGGSYEQYF.

V usage is TRBV11-3 and J usage is TRBJ2-6, with 7 bases aligning to TRBD2. Germline CDR1 is SGHNT and CDR2 is YENEEA. The CDR3 is 15 residues long. The trim removed 5 bases at V and 4 bases at J, leaving 5 bases unmatched. Written as DNA, the CDR3 is TGTGCCAGCAGCCCGACTAGCTCCGGGGCCAACGTCCTGACTTTC. Amino acid sequence: CASSPTSSGANVLTF.

This clonotype was seen a handful of times. This may arise from a read error, as a much more abundant clone is one base away. The chain combines TRBV6-5 with TRBJ2-6, with D possibly matching TRBD1 (8 bases). The CDR3 sequence is 16 residues long. The germline V gene encodes CDR1 MNHEY and CDR2 SVGAGI. For the CDR3, the DNA is TGTGCCAACAGTAGACAGGGGAGGGCTGGGGCCAACGTCCTGACTTTC. This sequence encodes CANSRQGRAGANVLTF.

About this clonotype: At one of its ends the junction is not consistent with the germline gene, which may arise from a read error. V and J are TRBV11-2 and TRBJ2-7; maybe TRBD1 (5 bases). Germline CDR1 reads SGHAT; CDR2 reads FQNNGV. CDR3 length: 13 residues. The CDR3 DNA sequence: TGTCCCAGCAGCTTAGTAGGGGATGGCGAGCAGTACTTC. Its protein product is CPSSLVGDGEQYF.

As concerns this clonotype: Sequence at one end of the junction differs from germline and may be a read error. V is TRBV4-1 and J is TRBJ2-7, with a tentative D call TRBD2 (6 bases). CDR3 length: 15 residues. Germline CDR1 is MGHRA and CDR2 is YSYEKL. CDR3 DNA sequence: TGCGCCAGCAGCCAAGATAAGACACTAGCCATGGCGCAGAACTTC. Residues: CASSQDKTLAMAQNF.

A word on this clonotype: Likely a read error: the CDR3 ends without its conserved phenylalanine or tryptophan. The gene calls are TRBV5-6 and TRBJ2-7, with 8 bases identical to TRBD2. CDR1 and CDR2 (germline): SGHDT, YYEEEE. This CDR3 spans 14 amino acids. The V segment lost 2 bases and the J segment 2 bases; nucleotides outside the gene matches: 3. CDR3 nucleotides: TGTGCCAGCAGCTTTCCGGGACTAGCCTACGAGCAGTACCTC. It encodes CASSFPGLAYEQYL.

The CDR3: CTGRQGGNEQFF. The CDR3 nucleotides are TGTACCGGCAGACAGGGGGGGAATGAGCAGTTCTTC. The chain links TRBV6-5 to TRBJ2-1; 9 bases fit TRBD1. Germline CDR1 and CDR2: MNHEY and SVGAGI. The CDR3 sequence is 12 residues long.

Of note for this clonotype: This clone may be a read error of a much larger clone one base away. The chain has TRBV29-1 and TRBJ2-3; the D is unclear. The CDR3 runs to 12 residues. Germline V gives CDR1 SQVTM, CDR2 ANQGSEA. The V and J ends lost 5 bases and 6 bases respectively, with 12 bases between them. CDR3 amino acids: CSVSSESDTQYF. DNA of the CDR3: TGCAGCGTTTCCAGTGAATCCGATACGCAGTATTTT.

V and J are TRBV6-5 and TRBJ1-3, with a tentative D call TRBD1 (6 bases). Trimming took off 6 bases at V and 0 bases at J, with 21 bases between the two ends. The CDR3 loop spans 18 amino acids. CDR1 MNHEY and CDR2 SVGAGI come from the germline V gene. The chain's CDR3 is CASRPHLDSPYSGNTIYF. In DNA, the CDR3 is TGTGCCAGCAGACCCCATCTGGACAGTCCATACTCTGGAAACACCATATATTTT.

In the case of this clonotype: It may be a read error: a sequence one base away is much more abundant. No conserved phenylalanine or tryptophan is present at the end of the CDR3, so a read error is the likely explanation. The chain joins TRBV12-3 or TRBV12-4 to TRBJ2-5; 7 bases match TRBD2. The CDR3 contains 14 residues. Trimming cost V 2 bases and J 3 bases; bases outside gene matches: 3. CDR3 in amino acids: CASSLFAGEETQYL. CDR3 coding DNA: TGTGCCAGCAGTTTATTTGCGGGAGAAGAGACCCAGTACTTA.

For this clonotype: A read error may produce the germline difference seen at one junction end. The chain combines TRBV6-6 with TRBJ2-3; D call uncertain. Germline V gene data show CDR1 as MNHNY and CDR2 as SVGAGI (reference sequence). The CDR3 length is 15 residues. The CDR3 region has the DNA TGTGTCAGCAGCCAACAGTGGGCAAATTCAGATACGCAGTATTTT. Residues: CVSSQQWANSDTQYF.

About this clonotype itself: A much larger clone differs from this one at a single base, so this may be a read error. The genes are TRBV12-3 or TRBV12-4 and TRBJ2-2, with 9 nucleotides matching TRBD2. This CDR3 contains 15 residues. DNA of the CDR3: TGTGCCAGCAGTTTAGGCGGGAGGGTGACCGGGGAGCCGTTTTTT. Translating it yields CASSLGGRVTGEPFF.

The V gene is TRBV6-6, the J gene TRBJ2-2; 10 bases match TRBD2. The CDR3 spans 15 residues. Trimming took 4 bases from V and 10 from J; bases not matched to a gene: 9. CDR1 is MNHNY and CDR2 is SVGAGI in the germline V gene (reference sequence). CDR3 DNA: TGTGCCAGCAGTTTGCTAGCGGGAGCGTCCGAGGAGCTGTTTTTT. Encoded protein: CASSLLAGASEELFF.

In regard to this clonotype: One end of the junction fails to match germline, which may point to a read error. The chain carries TRBV11-3 and TRBJ1-1; D is unclear. The CDR3 runs to 14 residues. Germline lookup yields CDR1 SGHNT and CDR2 YENEEA. This CDR3 is CASCLDLSRPEAFF. The CDR3 DNA reads TGTGCCAGCTGCTTAGATCTCTCCCGCCCTGAGGCTTTCTTT.

The chain recombines TRBV7-2 with TRBJ1-2; D call uncertain. Germline CDR1 SGHTA, CDR2 FQGNSA. The CDR3 has 14 amino acids. The germline V and J ends were trimmed by 0 bases and 0 bases, with 5 bases remaining between them. CDR3 in DNA: TGTGCCAGCAGCTTAGCCCGGCCTAACTATGGCTACACCTTC. It translates to CASSLARPNYGYTF. The variable domain in full, with the rest retrieved from reference TRBV7-2 and TRBJ1-2, is GAGVSQSPSNKVTEKGKDVELRCDPISGHTALYWYRQSLGQGLEFLIYFQGNSAPDKSGLPSDRFSAERTGGSVSTLTIQRTQQEDSAVYLCASSLARPNYGYTFGSGTRLTVV.

CDR3 nucleotide sequence: TGTGCCAGCAGCAAAGTTGAGAAACGCCTAGCCAAAAACATTCAGTACTTC. This encodes CASSKVEKRLAKNIQYF. The rearrangement joins TRBV21-1 to TRBJ2-4. TRBV21-1 is listed as a pseudogene. The CDR3 contains 17 residues.

As concerns this clonotype: A read error may explain this, as a much larger clone is one base away. The V gene is TRBV6-1, the J gene TRBJ2-7, with TRBD1 matching over 7 bases. This CDR3 region has 14 residues. Germline-derived CDR1 and CDR2 are MNHNS and SASEGT. CDR3 amino acids: CVSSPTGTVYEQYF. Here the CDR3 DNA reads TGTGTCAGCAGTCCAACTGGGACAGTCTACGAGCAGTACTTC.

A word on this clonotype: A read error may explain this, as a much larger clone is one base away. The chain carries TRBV7-8 and TRBJ2-1; 7 nucleotides line up with TRBD1. The CDR3 loop spans 12 amino acids. In germline, CDR1 is SGHVS, CDR2 FQNEAQ. Trimming cost V 7 bases and J 8 bases; bases outside gene matches: 5. CDR3 sequence reads: CASTSGQHEQFF. For the CDR3, the DNA is TGTGCCAGCACCTCGGGACAGCATGAGCAGTTCTTC.

This clonotype was counted ten times or more. This sequence joins TRBV12-3 or TRBV12-4 and TRBJ2-7; 8 bases fit TRBD2. The CDR3 extends over 15 amino acids. V lost 5 bases, J lost 7 bases, and 13 bases stayed unmatched. CDR3 region: CASSPSGYTAGEQYF. CDR3 DNA: TGTGCCAGCAGTCCTAGCGGGTACACCGCGGGGGAGCAGTACTTC.

As for this clonotype: This clone may be a read error of a much larger clone one base away. The CDR3 is CASSQGVEGGRELFF. As DNA, the CDR3 is TGCGCCAGCAGCCAAGGAGTAGAGGGGGGCCGGGAGCTGTTTTTT. The chain has TRBV4-3 and TRBJ2-2; D could derive from TRBD1 or TRBD2 (6 bases each). The CDR3 has 15 amino acids. Looked up from germline, CDR1 is LGHNA and CDR2 is YSLEER. The V end lost 1 base, the J end lost 9 bases, and 15 bases lay between the germline ends.

The chain links TRBV5-6 to TRBJ2-5; the D gene is possibly TRBD2 (6 bases). This CDR3 has 13 residues. Germline V gene lookup returns CDR1 SGHDT and CDR2 YYEEEE. Trimming took 0 bases from V and 4 from J, leaving 7 bases between them. CDR3 DNA sequence: TGTGCCAGCAGCTTGGCAGCGGGAGAGACCCAGTACTTC. The encoded protein is CASSLAAGETQYF.

On this clonotype: This may be a read error, as it is one base from a much larger clone. The CDR3 protein is CASSSEGQINGYTF. The CDR3 nucleotides are TGTGCCAGCAGTTCCGAGGGACAGATCAATGGCTACACCTTC. The chain has TRBV6-5 and TRBJ1-2; 7 nucleotides agree with TRBD1. J gave up 6 bases and V 4 bases, and 8 bases lay outside the gene matches. The germline CDR1 and CDR2 sequences are MNHEY and SVGAGI. The CDR3 runs to 14 residues.

Only one count was recorded for this clonotype. The CDR3 bases are TGTGCCAGCTTCCAGGTCCGGTGGAGCAAACTGTTTTTT. Translating it yields CASFQVRWSKLFF. The chain couples TRBV6-2 or TRBV6-3 to TRBJ1-4; D is unresolved. CDR3 length: 13 residues. The V and J ends lost 8 bases and 11 bases respectively, with 18 bases between them. CDR1 is MNHEY and CDR2 is SVGEGT in the germline V gene.

The chain combines TRBV28 with TRBJ2-1; a possible D gene is TRBD2 (7 bases). The germline V gene has CDR1 MDHEN and CDR2 SYDVKM. The CDR3 covers 16 residues. With 2 bases removed from V and 3 bases from J, the gap between germline ends came to 14 bases. The CDR3, as DNA: TGTGCCAGCAGTTTAAATCTGGGAGGGGGCTACAATGAGCAGTTCTTC. This translates into CASSLNLGGGYNEQFF.

Comment on this clonotype: Given a much more abundant clone one base away, this may be a read error. This chain uses TRBV12-3 or TRBV12-4 with TRBJ2-7; D is unresolved. There are 10 residues in the CDR3. Trimming cost V 9 bases and J 4 bases, with 7 bases left between them. For the CDR3, the DNA is TGTGCCAGAACACATTACGAGCAGTACTTC. This gives the protein CARTHYEQYF.

As concerns this clonotype: The final CDR3 position lacks the conserved phenylalanine or tryptophan, pointing to a likely read error. The CDR3 sequence is CASSPWTSGSTDTQYS. Written as DNA, the CDR3 is TGTGCCAGTAGTCCGTGGACTAGCGGGAGTACAGATACGCAGTATTCT. V and J are TRBV19 and TRBJ2-3; 13 nucleotides line up with TRBD2. Germline V gene lookup returns CDR1 LNHDA and CDR2 SQIVND (reference sequence). V trimming: 5 bases; J trimming: 3 bases; junction bases outside the gene matches: 5. The CDR3 spans 16 residues.

Turning to this clonotype: A much larger clone lies one base from this, so it may be a read error. This sequence joins TRBV12-3 or TRBV12-4 and TRBJ2-3; 12 bases line up with TRBD2. The CDR3 extends over 15 amino acids. The CDR3 region has the DNA TGTGTCAGCTCTCTAGCGGGAGGGAGCACAGATACGCAGTATTTT. This encodes CVSSLAGGSTDTQYF.